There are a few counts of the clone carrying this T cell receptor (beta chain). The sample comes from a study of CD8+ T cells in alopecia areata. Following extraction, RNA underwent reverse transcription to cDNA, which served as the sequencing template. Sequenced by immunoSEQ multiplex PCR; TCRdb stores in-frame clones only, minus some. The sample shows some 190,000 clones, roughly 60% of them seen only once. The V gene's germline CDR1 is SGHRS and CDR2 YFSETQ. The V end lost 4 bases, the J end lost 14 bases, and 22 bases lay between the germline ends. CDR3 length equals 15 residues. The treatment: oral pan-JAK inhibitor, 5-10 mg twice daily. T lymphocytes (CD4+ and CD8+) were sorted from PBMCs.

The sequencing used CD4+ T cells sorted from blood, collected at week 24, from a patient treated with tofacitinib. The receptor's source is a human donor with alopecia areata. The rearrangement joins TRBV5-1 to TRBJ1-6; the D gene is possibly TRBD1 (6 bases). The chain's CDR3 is CASSDTTRMRGALHF. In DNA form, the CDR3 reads TGCGCCAGCAGCGACACAACGAGAATGAGGGGGGCCCTCCACTTT.